Presented here are 24 T cell receptor beta chains from one specimen sequenced in a study of neoadjuvant anti-PD-1 for oral cavity cancer. Assay: immunoSEQ multiplex PCR; the TCRdb copy retains only in-frame clones and omits some. This sample has around 60,000 clones, with around 85% found just once. The sequences come from PBMCs, collected before nivolumab (anti-PD-1) treatment. The receptors here all came from a person between 40 and 85 years old with oral cavity squamous cell carcinoma.

The chain carries TRBV6-6 and TRBJ1-5; tentatively, D is TRBD1 (5 bases). Trimming left V 5 bases short and J 6 bases short, with 17 bases between. Germline V gene data show CDR1 as MNHNY and CDR2 as SVGAGI (reference sequence). The CDR3 covers 15 residues. The CDR3 sequence: CASSLYQGVGQPQHF. CDR3 coding DNA: TGTGCCAGCAGTCTCTACCAGGGTGTAGGTCAGCCCCAGCATTTT.

V usage is TRBV4-2 and J usage is TRBJ2-1; D call uncertain. This CDR3 comprises 14 residues. Trimming cost V 0 bases and J 0 bases, with 3 bases left between them. Germline assignment: CDR1 LGHNA and CDR2 YNFKEQ. The CDR3 DNA is TGTGCCAGCAGCCAAGACCTCTCCTACAATGAGCAGTTCTTC. Translating it yields CASSQDLSYNEQFF.

V gene TRBV27 combines with J gene TRBJ1-6; 8 bases match TRBD1. V was pared by 5 bases and J by 9 bases, with 6 bases of the junction left unmatched. CDR1 and CDR2 from the germline V gene are MNHEY and SMNVEV (reference sequence). This CDR3 is 14 amino acids long. CDR3 DNA sequence: TGTGCCAGCAGTCGCGACAGGGGCGGTTCACCCCTCCACTTT. Amino acids: CASSRDRGGSPLHF.

The V and J genes are TRBV5-1 and TRBJ2-2, with TRBD2 as a possible D gene (6 bases). CDR1 is SGHRS and CDR2 is YFSETQ in the germline V gene. The V end lost 0 bases, the J end lost 6 bases, and 9 bases lay between the germline ends. CDR3 length: 14 residues. The DNA of the CDR3 is TGCGCCAGCAGCTTGGCCACGGGGGCCGGGGAGCTGTTTTTT. Its translation is CASSLATGAGELFF.

Sample share makes this clone medium-sized (0.01 to 0.1%). The chain links TRBV19 to TRBJ1-5; TRBD1 matches 7 bases. The length of the CDR3 is 18 residues. Germline assignment: CDR1 LNHDA and CDR2 SQIVND (reference sequence). Trimming removed 7 bases from V and 1 base from J; junction bases left unmatched: 16. CDR3 sequence (DNA): TGTGCCAGTACCTCCGGGACAGTGGGCTTCGGGAGCAATCAGCCCCAGCATTTT. Its translation is CASTSGTVGFGSNQPQHF. Looking up the rest from reference TRBV19 and TRBJ1-5 gives the full variable domain: DGGITQSPKYLFRKEGQNVTLSCEQNLNHDAMYWYRQDPGQGLRLIYYSQIVNDFQKGDIAEGYSVSREKKESFPLTVTSAQKNPTAFYLCASTSGTVGFGSNQPQHFGDGTRLSIL.

This clone is labeled as medium-sized. The V call is TRBV7-9, the J call TRBJ1-4, with TRBD1 as a possible D gene (5 bases). V gave up 6 bases and J gave up 6 bases, with 14 bases separating them. The CDR3 is made up of 14 amino acids. Germline CDR1 is SEHNR and CDR2 is FQNEAQ (reference sequence). CDR3 residues: CASSRRQRDEKLFF. Here the CDR3 DNA reads TGTGCCAGCAGTCGCCGACAGAGGGATGAAAAACTGTTTTTT.

The V gene is TRBV7-9, the J gene TRBJ1-1; TRBD1 agrees at 8 bases. This CDR3 has 14 residues. Germline trimming cut 4 bases from V and 3 bases from J; bases unmatched to any gene: 4. Germline V gene lookup returns CDR1 SEHNR and CDR2 FQNEAQ (reference sequence). Here the CDR3 DNA reads TGTGCCAGCAGCTCCTGGACAGGGTACACTGAAGCTTTCTTT. Its protein is CASSSWTGYTEAFF.

The chain carries TRBV6-1 and TRBJ2-1; TRBD1 matches at 8 bases. V shed 2 bases and J 4 bases; nucleotides not matched to a gene: 4. This CDR3 is 15 amino acids long. Germline lookup yields CDR1 MNHNS and CDR2 SASEGT. The CDR3 coding sequence is TGTGCCAGCAGTGAATCGGGGACAGGTTACAATGAGCAGTTCTTC. Translated: CASSESGTGYNEQFF.

The chain combines TRBV5-4 with TRBJ2-5, with 11 bases aligning to TRBD1. The V gene's germline CDR1 is SGHNT and CDR2 YYREEE (reference sequence). The V segment lost 4 bases and the J segment 4 bases; nucleotides outside the gene matches: 6. The CDR3 runs 15 residues. The CDR3 protein is CASSRDRGEGETQYF. Here the CDR3 DNA reads TGTGCCAGCAGCCGGGACAGGGGGGAGGGAGAGACCCAGTACTTC.

This clone was seen a few times. The rearrangement joins TRBV7-9 to TRBJ1-1; D is uncertain. This CDR3 comprises 14 residues. Germline CDR1 reads SEHNR; CDR2 reads FQNEAQ (reference sequence). The V end lost 5 bases, the J end lost 0 bases, and 10 bases lay between the germline ends. In nucleotides, the CDR3 is TGTGCCAGCAGCGACCCCCGGCTGAACACTGAAGCTTTCTTT. Its protein is CASSDPRLNTEAFF.

The sample holds one count of this clone. The V gene is TRBV5-1, the J gene TRBJ1-2, with 10 bases fitting TRBD1. Germline values: CDR1 SGHRS, CDR2 YFSETQ. With 3 bases clipped from V and 2 bases from J, the junction kept 1 base outside the gene matches. This CDR3 is 14 amino acids long. The CDR3 region has the DNA TGCGCCAGCAGCTCGGGACAGGGGAACTATGGCTACACCTTC. Its protein product is CASSSGQGNYGYTF.

J is TRBJ1-1 and V is TRBV4-1, with a possible D match to TRBD1 (6 bases). This CDR3 has 17 residues. Looked up from germline, CDR1 is MGHRA and CDR2 is YSYEKL. V lost 0 bases and J lost 1, with 15 bases in between. The CDR3 region has the DNA TGCGCCAGCAGCCAAGATCCGGCAGGGGCCCAGAACACTGAAGCTTTCTTT. Translation gives CASSQDPAGAQNTEAFF.

The V gene is TRBV15, the J gene TRBJ2-3; TRBD2 matches at 7 bases. Germline lookup yields CDR1 LNHNV and CDR2 YYDKDF (reference sequence). The V and J ends lost 3 bases and 8 bases, in that order; junction bases with no gene match: 5. The CDR3 runs to 13 residues. CDR3 region: CATSRGAGVTQYF. In DNA, the CDR3 is TGTGCCACCAGCAGGGGTGCGGGAGTTACGCAGTATTTT.

The genes are TRBV6-1 and TRBJ1-5; TRBD1 aligns across 7 bases. The J segment lost 9 bases and the V segment lost 4 bases, leaving 15 bases of the junction unmatched. The CDR3 covers 16 residues. The germline gives CDR1 MNHNS, CDR2 SASEGT. The CDR3 DNA follows: TGTGCCAGCAGTGGACAAGGGGGCGCCGGGGGTGCGCCCCAGCATTTT. Protein: CASSGQGGAGGAPQHF.

This sequence joins TRBV28 and TRBJ2-3, with a weak D call TRBD1 (5 bases). The CDR3 totals 14 residues. Per germline, CDR1 MDHEN and CDR2 SYDVKM. Trimming left V 2 bases short and J 6 bases short, with 12 bases between. The CDR3 here is CASSLGQGFDTQYF. For the CDR3, the DNA is TGTGCCAGCAGTTTAGGGCAGGGTTTCGATACGCAGTATTTT.

The chain carries TRBV28 and TRBJ2-2, with 7 bases that match TRBD1. After removal of 5 bases from V and 6 bases from J, the junction contained 0 bases not matched to a gene. Per the germline V gene, CDR1 is MDHEN and CDR2 is SYDVKM. The CDR3 loop spans 12 amino acids. CDR3 bases: TGTGCCAGCAGTAGGGGGCCCGGGGAGCTGTTTTTT. Protein: CASSRGPGELFF.

The rearrangement links TRBV6-5 to TRBJ1-6; 8 nucleotides align to TRBD1. V lost 5 bases and J lost 10; bases outside the gene matches: 10. CDR1 is MNHEY, CDR2 SVGAGI, per germline. The CDR3 covers 15 residues. In DNA form, the CDR3 reads TGTGCCAGCAGTCCAGGACAGGGTCGAGGGTCACCCCTCCACTTT. Amino acids: CASSPGQGRGSPLHF.

The J gene is TRBJ1-2, the V gene TRBV9; D may be TRBD1 (5 bases). The CDR3 runs 14 residues. Trimming stripped 0 bases from V and 3 bases from J, with 9 bases between. Germline CDR1 SGDLS, CDR2 YYNGEE. CDR3 nucleotide sequence: TGTGCCAGCAGCGTAGGGCAGGGCTACTATGGCTACACCTTC. Its protein is CASSVGQGYYGYTF.

J is TRBJ2-2 and V is TRBV5-1, with 8 bases aligning to TRBD2. CDR1 is SGHRS and CDR2 is YFSETQ in the germline V gene. V shed 5 bases and J 6 bases; nucleotides not matched to a gene: 9. This CDR3 region has 15 residues. CDR3 sequence reads: CASRMSGGIPGELFF. CDR3 sequence (DNA): TGCGCCAGCAGAATGAGCGGGGGAATCCCCGGGGAGCTGTTTTTT.

The chain combines TRBV7-3 with TRBJ2-5, with D tentatively TRBD2 (6 bases). The germline V gene has CDR1 SGHTA and CDR2 FQGTGA. The CDR3 has 15 amino acids. V was shortened by 2 bases and J by 4 bases, with 14 bases between the two germline ends. The chain's CDR3 is CASSLDGGRGETQYF. In DNA, the CDR3 is TGTGCCAGCAGCTTAGACGGAGGGAGAGGAGAGACCCAGTACTTC.

This chain links TRBV10-3 with TRBJ1-1; TRBD1 matches at 7 bases. With V trimmed by 6 bases and J by 1 base, 2 bases remained unmatched. This CDR3 region has 13 residues. Looked up from germline, CDR1 is ENHRY and CDR2 is SYGVKD. DNA for the CDR3: TGTGCCATCAGAGGACAGGCGAACACTGAAGCTTTCTTT. It specifies CAIRGQANTEAFF.

The V gene is TRBV5-4, the J gene TRBJ1-1; possible D gene TRBD1, 6 bases. The germline V gene encodes CDR1 SGHNT and CDR2 YYREEE (reference sequence). The V end lost 3 bases, the J end lost 0 bases, and 9 bases lay between the germline ends. This CDR3 spans 14 amino acids. DNA of the CDR3: TGTGCCAGCAGCTCCGGGACACTGAACACTGAAGCTTTCTTT. It yields the protein CASSSGTLNTEAFF.

The rearrangement joins TRBV15 to TRBJ1-4; no firm D call. Germline assignment: CDR1 LNHNV and CDR2 YYDKDF (reference sequence). This CDR3 comprises 14 residues. Trimming pared 5 bases from V and 6 bases from J, leaving 13 bases between. CDR3 protein: CATSWRGGDEKLFF. In nucleotides, the CDR3 is TGTGCCACCAGCTGGAGAGGAGGAGATGAAAAACTGTTTTTT.

The chain combines TRBV28 with TRBJ1-2, with D maybe TRBD1 (6 bases). The ends were cut back, 8 bases at V and 2 bases at J, with 15 bases in the middle. Germline V gene lookup returns CDR1 MDHEN and CDR2 SYDVKM. The CDR3 runs 14 residues. The CDR3 bases are TGTGCCAGCCTGGGGGGGGCGAGGAACTATGGCTACACCTTC. Amino acids: CASLGGARNYGYTF.